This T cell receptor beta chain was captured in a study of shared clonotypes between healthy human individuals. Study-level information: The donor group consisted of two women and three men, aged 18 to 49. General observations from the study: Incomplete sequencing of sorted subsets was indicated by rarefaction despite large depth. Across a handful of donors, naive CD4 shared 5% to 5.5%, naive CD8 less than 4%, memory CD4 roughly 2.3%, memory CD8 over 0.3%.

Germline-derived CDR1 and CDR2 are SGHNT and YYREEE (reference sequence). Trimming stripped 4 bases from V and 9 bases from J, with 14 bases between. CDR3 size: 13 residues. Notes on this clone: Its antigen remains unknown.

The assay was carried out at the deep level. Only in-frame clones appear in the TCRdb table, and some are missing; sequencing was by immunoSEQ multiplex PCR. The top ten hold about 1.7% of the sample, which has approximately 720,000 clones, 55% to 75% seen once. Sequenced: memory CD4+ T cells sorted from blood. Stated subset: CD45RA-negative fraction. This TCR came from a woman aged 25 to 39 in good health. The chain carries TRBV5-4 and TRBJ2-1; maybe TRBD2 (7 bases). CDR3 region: CASSRERGGEQFF. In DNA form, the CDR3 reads TGTGCCAGCAGCCGAGAGAGGGGGGGTGAGCAGTTCTTC.